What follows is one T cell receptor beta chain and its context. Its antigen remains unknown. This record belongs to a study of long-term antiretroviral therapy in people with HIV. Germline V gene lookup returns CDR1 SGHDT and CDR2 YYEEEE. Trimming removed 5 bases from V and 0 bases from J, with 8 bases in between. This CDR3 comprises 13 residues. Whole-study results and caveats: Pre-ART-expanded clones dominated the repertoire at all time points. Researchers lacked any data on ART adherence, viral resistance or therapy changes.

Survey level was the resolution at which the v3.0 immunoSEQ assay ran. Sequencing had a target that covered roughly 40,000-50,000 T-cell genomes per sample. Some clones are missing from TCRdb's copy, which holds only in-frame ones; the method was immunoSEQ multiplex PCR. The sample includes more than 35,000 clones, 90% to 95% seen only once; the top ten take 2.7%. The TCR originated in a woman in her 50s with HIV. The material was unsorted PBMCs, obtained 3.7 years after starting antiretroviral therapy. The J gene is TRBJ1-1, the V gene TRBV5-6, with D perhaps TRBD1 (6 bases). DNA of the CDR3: TGTGCCAGCAGTTACAGGGTGAACACTGAAGCTTTCTTT. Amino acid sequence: CASSYRVNTEAFF. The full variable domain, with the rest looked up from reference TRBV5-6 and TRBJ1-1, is DAGVTQSPTHLIKTRGQQVTLRCSPKSGHDTVSWYQQALGQGPQFIFQYYEEEERQRGNFPDRFSGHQFPNYSSELNVNALLLGDSALYLCASSYRVNTEAFFGQGTRLTVV.